Listed here are 18 T cell receptor beta chains from one sample, sequenced in a study of regulatory T cells in long-lasting Graves disease. Construction of the TCR beta libraries employed iRepertoire HTBI primers in conjunction with Arm-PCR of CDR3 regions. A single record per CDR3 protein comes from TCRdb applying MiXCR to the multiplex PCR reads. This table has around 250,000 distinct CDR3 sequences, around 16% appearing once. Time point given: newly diagnosed GD, antithyroid drugs for less than 3 months. PBMC-derived RNA was used for the TCR library. The specimen was peripheral blood mononuclear cells (PBMCs), collected at new diagnosis, from a patient treated with antithyroid drugs. The receptors were sampled from a female donor with Graves disease.

This clonotype was recorded many times. The chain is built from TRBV30 and TRBJ1-2, with D possibly being TRBD1 (5 bases). Germline values: CDR1 GTSNPN, CDR2 SVGIG (reference sequence). V was shortened by 1 base and J by 2 bases, with 14 bases between the two germline ends. This CDR3 comprises 15 residues. This CDR3 reads CAWSGDGGKNYGYTF. DNA for the CDR3: TGTGCCTGGAGTGGGGATGGGGGAAAAAACTATGGCTACACCTTC.

This clonotype was seen at least ten times. The chain couples TRBV5-1 to TRBJ2-3, with D possibly matching TRBD2 (6 bases). Germline-derived CDR1 and CDR2 are SGHRS and YFSETQ. The CDR3 sequence is 14 residues long. V shed 3 bases and J shed 5 bases, with 13 bases lying between them. The CDR3 region is CASSYGTPGDTQYF. The CDR3 bases are TGCGCCAGCAGCTACGGGACTCCCGGAGATACGCAGTATTTT.

The sample holds many counts of this clonotype. J is TRBJ2-2 and V is TRBV30; D call uncertain. The ends were cut back, 5 bases at V and 7 bases at J, with 14 bases in the middle. Per germline, CDR1 GTSNPN and CDR2 SVGIG (reference sequence). The CDR3 consists of 13 residues. The chain's CDR3 is CAWVSPFVGELFF. As DNA, the CDR3 is TGTGCCTGGGTCTCGCCATTCGTCGGGGAGCTGTTTTTT. Complete variable domain (other parts from reference TRBV30 and TRBJ2-2): SQTIHQWPATLVQPVGSPLSLECTVEGTSNPNLYWYRQAAGRGLQLLFYSVGIGQISSEVPQNLSASRPQDRQFILSSKKLLLSDSGFYLCAWVSPFVGELFFGEGSRLTVL.

This clonotype was counted ten times or more. The V gene is TRBV29-1, the J gene TRBJ2-5; TRBD2 aligns across 15 bases. This CDR3 region has 14 residues. Germline loops: CDR1 SQVTM, CDR2 ANQGSEA. The J segment lost 5 bases and the V segment lost 3 bases, leaving 1 base of the junction unmatched. The CDR3 reads CSVEGLAGGETQYF. The DNA for the CDR3 is TGCAGCGTTGAGGGACTAGCGGGAGGTGAGACCCAGTACTTC.

This clonotype was seen repeatedly, ten times or more. V and J are TRBV24-1 and TRBJ2-1, with TRBD2 identical over 16 bases. The CDR3 has 16 amino acids. Germline V gene data show CDR1 as KGHDR and CDR2 as SFDVKD. Trimming at V came to 3 bases and at J to 8 bases, leaving 3 bases not matched to a gene. DNA for the CDR3: TGTGCCACCAGTGATACCGGGACTAGCGGGAGGGATGAGCAGTTCTTC. Translating gives CATSDTGTSGRDEQFF.

At least ten counts were recorded for this clonotype. The chain links TRBV20-1 to TRBJ2-1, with 7 bases fitting TRBD2. This CDR3 comprises 12 residues. Germline-derived CDR1 and CDR2 are DFQATT and SNEGSKA (reference sequence). V trimming: 6 bases; J trimming: 7 bases; junction bases outside the gene matches: 6. The CDR3 loop reads CSAQSGNNEQFF. DNA for the CDR3: TGCAGTGCACAGAGCGGGAATAATGAGCAGTTCTTC.

This chain joins TRBV6-2 or TRBV6-3 and TRBJ2-7; 9 nucleotides line up with TRBD1. Looked up from germline, CDR1 is MNHEY and CDR2 is SVGEGT. The V and J ends lost 4 bases and 7 bases, in that order; junction bases with no gene match: 11. This CDR3 spans 15 amino acids. CDR3 in amino acids: CASSSPGDRVQEQYF. The CDR3, as DNA: TGTGCCAGCAGTTCCCCAGGGGACAGGGTGCAAGAGCAGTACTTC.

This clonotype appeared many times. V is TRBV2 and J is TRBJ2-3; D unclear. The CDR3 extends over 15 amino acids. V lost 2 bases to trimming and J lost 2 bases, with 11 bases between them. CDR1 SNHLY and CDR2 FYNNEI come from the germline V gene. The CDR3 sequence is CASSEYGDLTDTQYF. The CDR3 DNA follows: TGTGCCAGCAGTGAATACGGAGACCTCACAGATACGCAGTATTTT.

The rearrangement joins TRBV6-2 or TRBV6-3 to TRBJ2-5; a possible D gene is TRBD2 (5 bases). This CDR3 region has 15 residues. CDR1 MNHEY and CDR2 SVGEGT come from the germline V gene. V was clipped by 6 bases and J by 2 bases, with 16 bases between them. The CDR3 protein is CASRNDGVGQETQYF. CDR3 in DNA: TGTGCCAGCAGAAACGACGGGGTGGGGCAAGAGACCCAGTACTTC.

There are many counts of this clonotype. The rearrangement joins TRBV6-1 to TRBJ1-2, with a possible D match to TRBD1 (5 bases). Germline values: CDR1 MNHNS, CDR2 SASEGT. The V end lost 4 bases, the J end lost 5 bases, and 17 bases lay between the germline ends. This CDR3 spans 15 amino acids. CDR3 residues: CASSGGGSLLYGYTF. Here the CDR3 DNA reads TGTGCCAGCAGTGGGGGGGGGTCCTTACTGTATGGCTACACCTTC.

This clonotype was recorded many times. This chain connects TRBV11-2 to TRBJ2-7; no firm D call. V lost 3 bases and J lost 3, with 15 bases in between. This CDR3 contains 15 residues. Germline V gene lookup returns CDR1 SGHAT and CDR2 FQNNGV. CDR3 nucleotide sequence: TGTGCCAGCAGCTTCCGCAGTCAAGGGCACTACGAGCAGTACTTC. Translation: CASSFRSQGHYEQYF.

This clonotype was observed a few times. A much larger clone differs by one base, so this may be a read error. The CDR3 DNA is TGTGCCGGCAGCCTCGGGACTAGCAGGTCGAACACCGGGGAGCTGTTTTTT. Translation gives CAGSLGTSRSNTGELFF. This sequence joins TRBV11-3 and TRBJ2-2; the match to TRBD2 covers 9 bases. Germline loops: CDR1 SGHNT, CDR2 YENEEA. CDR3 length equals 17 residues.

This clonotype was detected many times. This chain joins TRBV7-3 and TRBJ2-1, with 7 bases that match TRBD1. Germline V gene sequence: CDR1 SGHTA, CDR2 FQGTGA. The CDR3 consists of 14 residues. V gave up 5 bases and J gave up 6 bases; unmatched junction bases: 7. In nucleotides, the CDR3 is TGTGCCAGCAGCATCAACCGGGACAGCAATGAGCAGTTCTTC. Translating it yields CASSINRDSNEQFF.

This clonotype has ten or more counts. V gene TRBV20-1 combines with J gene TRBJ2-7; D may match TRBD1 or TRBD2 (5 bases each). Germline CDR1 reads DFQATT; CDR2 reads SNEGSKA (reference sequence). The CDR3 spans 12 residues. V lost 4 bases to trimming and J lost 3 bases, with 10 bases between them. CDR3 in amino acids: CSAKGPLYEQYF. The CDR3 region has the DNA TGCAGTGCTAAGGGACCCCTCTACGAGCAGTACTTC.

This rearrangement joins TRBV12-3 or TRBV12-4 to TRBJ1-1; TRBD1 is a possible D gene (6 bases). The CDR3 contains 17 residues. The V and J ends lost 5 bases and 1 base respectively, with 20 bases between them. The CDR3 reads CASSPPWGRAGNTEAFF. The CDR3 DNA sequence: TGTGCCAGCAGTCCCCCTTGGGGGCGAGCAGGGAACACTGAAGCTTTCTTT.

This clonotype was observed at least ten times. The chain uses TRBV24-1 and TRBJ2-2, with 8 bases fitting TRBD2. Germline lookup yields CDR1 KGHDR and CDR2 SFDVKD. V shed 4 bases, J shed 3 bases, and the junction held 3 bases outside the gene matches. CDR3 length: 15 residues. This chain's CDR3 is CATSDPAGDTGELFF. The DNA of the CDR3 is TGTGCCACCAGTGACCCAGCGGGAGACACCGGGGAGCTGTTTTTT.

This clonotype was counted at least ten times. This rearrangement joins TRBV12-3 or TRBV12-4 to TRBJ2-1; TRBD2 agrees at 14 bases. This CDR3 has 17 amino acids. V lost 5 bases, J lost 7 bases, and 10 bases stayed unmatched. The CDR3 bases are TGTGCCAGCAGTGAACCCGGACTAGCGGGAGGCACGAATGAGCAGTTCTTC. Its protein product is CASSEPGLAGGTNEQFF.

Ten or more counts support this clonotype. J is TRBJ2-1 and V is TRBV29-1; D call uncertain. This CDR3 is built from 15 residues. CDR1 and CDR2 from the germline V gene are SQVTM and ANQGSEA. Trimming took off 5 bases at V and 0 bases at J, with 14 bases between the two ends. CDR3 region: CSVLGLQSSYNEQFF. For the CDR3, the DNA is TGCAGCGTTCTAGGCCTCCAGAGCTCCTACAATGAGCAGTTCTTC.